Following are 18 T cell receptor beta chains from one sample sequenced in a study of PD-1 blockade in classical Hodgkin lymphoma. TCRdb keeps only in-frame clones here, not all; method: immunoSEQ multiplex PCR. The table lists 15,000 to 20,000 clones, around 86% of them singletons. Relapses following autologous stem cell transplantation were seen in all patients, with brentuximab vedotin exposure varying. Sequencing was performed on peripheral blood mononuclear cells (PBMCs), taken at baseline. The receptors originated from a human donor with classical Hodgkin lymphoma.

This chain uses TRBV2 with TRBJ2-5, with 7 positions matching TRBD2. The V and J ends lost 4 bases and 5 bases, in that order; junction bases with no gene match: 16. This CDR3 is 17 amino acids long. Germline V gene sequence: CDR1 SNHLY, CDR2 FYNNEI. CDR3 loop: CASSGLALVGMQETQYF. Written as DNA, the CDR3 is TGTGCCAGCAGTGGACTAGCTCTCGTCGGAATGCAGGAGACCCAGTACTTC.

The CDR3 sequence is CASSKRVGNQPQHF. The CDR3 bases are TGTGCCAGCAGTAAGAGGGTGGGCAATCAGCCCCAGCATTTT. The chain links TRBV28 to TRBJ1-5; D gene uncertain. Per germline, CDR1 MDHEN and CDR2 SYDVKM. The CDR3 has 14 amino acids. The V end was cut by 5 bases, the J end by 2 bases, with 10 bases between.

The table lists this clone with a few counts. The genes are TRBV9 and TRBJ1-5; D gene unclear. Trimming pared 3 bases from V and 2 bases from J, leaving 9 bases between. The CDR3 totals 14 residues. Looked up from germline, CDR1 is SGDLS and CDR2 is YYNGEE. The CDR3 region has the DNA TGTGCCAGCAGCGAGGAGGACGGCAATCAGCCCCAGCATTTT. Amino acid sequence: CASSEEDGNQPQHF. Supplemented by reference TRBV9 and TRBJ1-5, the full variable domain reads DSGVTQTPKHLITATGQRVTLRCSPRSGDLSVYWYQQSLDQGLQFLIQYYNGEERAKGNILERFSAQQFPDLHSELNLSSLELGDSALYFCASSEEDGNQPQHFGDGTRLSIL.

The rearrangement uses TRBV27 and TRBJ2-5; TRBD2 agrees at 10 bases. With V trimmed by 0 bases and J by 8 bases, 15 bases remained unmatched. From germline, CDR1 is MNHEY and CDR2 SMNVEV (reference sequence). The CDR3 totals 18 residues. The CDR3 bases are TGTGCCAGCAGTTTATCGGGGGTAGCGGGAGGCCACGGGGGTACCCAGTACTTC. Protein sequence: CASSLSGVAGGHGGTQYF.

The chain combines TRBV19 with TRBJ1-2, with 8 bases aligning to TRBD1. Trimming at V came to 7 bases and at J to 4 bases, leaving 14 bases not matched to a gene. The CDR3 length is 16 residues. Germline V gene data show CDR1 as LNHDA and CDR2 as SQIVND (reference sequence). CDR3 bases: TGTGCCAGTACCACCCAGGGGGCCTCTTCCTTCTATGGCTACACCTTC. It specifies CASTTQGASSFYGYTF. The whole variable domain, remainder taken from reference TRBV19 and TRBJ1-2, is DGGITQSPKYLFRKEGQNVTLSCEQNLNHDAMYWYRQDPGQGLRLIYYSQIVNDFQKGDIAEGYSVSREKKESFPLTVTSAQKNPTAFYLCASTTQGASSFYGYTFGSGTRLTVV.

This clone was detected a few times. The rearrangement links TRBV11-3 to TRBJ2-7; the match to TRBD1 covers 9 bases. This CDR3 contains 16 residues. V trimming: 5 bases; J trimming: 6 bases; junction bases outside the gene matches: 14. In germline, CDR1 is SGHNT, CDR2 YENEEA. Here the CDR3 DNA reads TGTGCCAGCAGCCCAGCGGCCCGGGACAGGGACCCCGAGCAGTACTTC. Translation gives CASSPAARDRDPEQYF.

CDR3 sequence: CASSLMAGRDEQYF. Written as DNA, the CDR3 is TGTGCCAGCAGCTTGATGGCAGGGAGGGACGAGCAGTACTTC. V is TRBV5-4 and J is TRBJ2-7, with 7 bases aligning to TRBD2. This CDR3 contains 14 residues. J lost 5 bases, V lost 1 base, and 6 bases had no gene match. Germline loops: CDR1 SGHNT, CDR2 YYREEE (reference sequence).

This chain links TRBV6-1 with TRBJ2-5; possibly TRBD1 for D (7 bases). CDR1 and CDR2 from the germline V gene are MNHNS and SASEGT. Trimming shortened V by 4 bases and J by 5 bases, and 14 bases separated the two germline ends. CDR3 length: 14 amino acids. The CDR3 coding sequence is TGTGCCAGCAGTGCCCGGACAGGAGGGGAGACCCAGTACTTC. Protein: CASSARTGGETQYF.

As regards this clone: A junction end diverges from the germline sequence, so it may reflect a read error. V is TRBV7-7 and J is TRBJ2-5; no firm D call. Germline CDR1 is SSHAT and CDR2 is FNYEAQ (reference sequence). This CDR3 contains 14 residues. DNA for the CDR3: TGTGCTAGCAGCGCTTCGGGCGGCTTGGAGACCCAGTACTTC. As protein: CASSASGGLETQYF. The complete variable domain, with remaining parts taken from reference TRBV7-7 and TRBJ2-5, reads GAGVSQSPRYKVTKRGQDVTLRCDPISSHATLYWYQQALGQGPEFLTYFNYEAQPDKSGLPSDRFSAERPEGSISTLTIQRTEQRDSAMYRCASSASGGLETQYFGPGTRLLVL.

This chain joins TRBV18 and TRBJ1-2, with 8 bases lining up with TRBD1. After removal of 5 bases from V and 6 bases from J, the junction contained 11 bases not matched to a gene. CDR1 is KGHSH and CDR2 is LQKENI in the germline V gene. This CDR3 has 15 amino acids. CDR3 protein: CASSYDRGAPHGYTF. The DNA for the CDR3 is TGTGCCAGCTCATACGACAGGGGCGCTCCTCATGGCTACACCTTC. Complete variable domain (other parts from reference TRBV18 and TRBJ1-2): NAGVMQNPRHLVRRRGQEARLRCSPMKGHSHVYWYRQLPEEGLKFMVYLQKENIIDESGMPKERFSAEFPKEGPSILRIQQVVRGDSAAYFCASSYDRGAPHGYTFGSGTRLTVV.

J is TRBJ1-6 and V is TRBV6-1, with D unresolved. The germline V and J ends were trimmed by 3 bases and 7 bases, with 7 bases remaining between them. Germline V gives CDR1 MNHNS, CDR2 SASEGT. The CDR3 totals 13 residues. The chain's CDR3 is CASSDRTNSPLHF. The CDR3 DNA reads as TGTGCCAGCAGTGACAGGACGAATTCACCCCTCCACTTT.

The CDR3 protein is CASSSVPGTGDYEQYF. CDR3 bases: TGTGCCAGCAGTTCCGTGCCCGGGACAGGGGACTACGAGCAGTACTTC. This chain uses TRBV6-5 with TRBJ2-7; 10 bases map to TRBD1. CDR1 is MNHEY, CDR2 SVGAGI, per germline. The CDR3 sequence is 16 residues long. V dropped 4 bases and J dropped 3; count of bases not matched to a gene: 9.

The chain has TRBV28 and TRBJ1-5; a possible D gene is TRBD1 (5 bases). Germline values: CDR1 MDHEN, CDR2 SYDVKM. V gave up 3 bases and J gave up 0 bases, with 9 bases separating them. This CDR3 spans 15 amino acids. The chain's CDR3 is CASSFSGGSNQPQHF. CDR3 sequence (DNA): TGTGCCAGCAGTTTCTCGGGGGGTAGCAATCAGCCCCAGCATTTT.

V usage is TRBV29-1 and J usage is TRBJ1-1; TRBD1 aligns across 9 bases. Germline assignment: CDR1 SQVTM and CDR2 ANQGSEA. There are 16 residues in the CDR3. Losses at the gene ends were 6 bases for V and 4 bases for J; bases not matched to a gene: 15. Here the CDR3 DNA reads TGCAGCGTCACAAGACGGGGGACAGGGTCGGGCACTGAAGCTTTCTTT. Protein product: CSVTRRGTGSGTEAFF.

The chain links TRBV7-9 to TRBJ1-1; D gene unclear. The CDR3 is 16 amino acids. Germline values: CDR1 SEHNR, CDR2 FQNEAQ (reference sequence). The V gene lost 8 bases and the J gene lost 4 bases, with 23 bases spanning the gap. The DNA of the CDR3 is TGTGCCAGCGGACGTTACAGCAATTTTAAGGGCACTGAAGCTTTCTTT. Translated, it gives CASGRYSNFKGTEAFF.

The gene calls are TRBV7-8 and TRBJ2-7, with D unclear. Germline values: CDR1 SGHVS, CDR2 FQNEAQ. The length of the CDR3 is 14 residues. The V end was cut by 1 base, the J end by 5 bases, with 12 bases between. The CDR3 loop reads CASSLGNSLHEQYF. DNA for the CDR3: TGTGCCAGCAGCTTAGGGAATAGCTTACACGAGCAGTACTTC.

The chain uses TRBV19 and TRBJ1-3; perhaps TRBD1 as D (5 bases). Trimming took off 5 bases at V and 5 bases at J, with 13 bases between the two ends. CDR1 LNHDA and CDR2 SQIVND come from the germline V gene (reference sequence). The CDR3 extends over 14 amino acids. The CDR3 DNA reads as TGTGCCAGTAGTGAAGACAGTAGCCGAAACACCATATATTTT. As protein: CASSEDSSRNTIYF.

V usage is TRBV5-6 and J usage is TRBJ2-1; D gene uncertain. The ends were cut back, 0 bases at V and 5 bases at J, with 9 bases in the middle. The CDR3 consists of 14 residues. Germline values: CDR1 SGHDT, CDR2 YYEEEE. Here the CDR3 reads CASSLVGGDNEQFF. CDR3 sequence (DNA): TGTGCCAGCAGCTTGGTCGGCGGAGACAATGAGCAGTTCTTC.